These T cell receptor beta chains were read from a single sample in a study of cytomegalovirus exposure and HLA in healthy donors. Only in-frame clones appear in the TCRdb table, and some are missing; sequencing was by immunoSEQ multiplex PCR. The sample carries fewer than 150,000 clones, approximately 80% recorded once. The sequencing sample was made of PBMCs. The receptors come from a male donor in good health and CMV-seronegative. CDR3s include the opening cysteine and the closing phenylalanine or tryptophan. The order of the fields is clone size, J gene, D gene, V gene, CDR3 DNA, CDR3 protein. A D gene is named only where the DNA matches it firmly. The size field is filled for only some rows; it gives once, few, many or a size class.

>NA|TRBJ2-7|NA|TRBV7-8
TGTGCCAGCAGCTTAGGGGGCCAGGTCCCCTACGAGCAGTACTTC
CASSLGGQVPYEQYF
>NA|TRBJ1-5|TRBD1|TRBV28
TGTGCCAGCAGTTTAAGTCAACAGGGGCTAGGACATCAGCCCCAGCATTTT
CASSLSQQGLGHQPQHF
>NA|TRBJ2-4|TRBD1|TRBV29-1
TGCAGCGTGGGGGGACAGGCGGGAAACATTCAGTACTTC
CSVGGQAGNIQYF
>NA|TRBJ2-3|TRBD1|TRBV6-5
TGTGCCAGCAGACTGACAGGGGGAACAGATACGCAGTATTTT
CASRLTGGTDTQYF
>NA|TRBJ2-5|NA|TRBV5-1
TGCGCCAGCAGCCGGGGCACGGCGGGGGAGACCCAGTACTTC
CASSRGTAGETQYF
>NA|TRBJ1-2|NA|TRBV29-1
TGCAGCGCGGGGGACTGGGGAGAGGGCTACACCTTC
CSAGDWGEGYTF
>NA|TRBJ2-1|TRBD2|TRBV7-2
TGTGCCAGCAGCTTGGGACTAGCGGGGGGATACTCCTACAATGAGCAGTTCTTC
CASSLGLAGGYSYNEQFF
>NA|TRBJ2-4|NA|TRBV20-1
TGCAGTGTAGAGAAAAACATTCAGTACTTC
CSVEKNIQYF
>NA|TRBJ1-1|NA|TRBV6-1
TGTGCCAGCAGTGACGGGGTGAACACTGAAGCTTTCTTT
CASSDGVNTEAFF
>NA|TRBJ2-7|TRBD1|TRBV4-3
TGCGCCAGCAGCCAAGCCCTGCTCCCCGGACAGGGGGATTCCTACGAGCAGTACTTC
CASSQALLPGQGDSYEQYF
>NA|TRBJ1-1|NA|TRBV19
TGTGCCAGTAGTATTGCAGGTCAGGCTTTCTTT
CASSIAGQAFF
>NA|TRBJ1-2|TRBD1|TRBV7-6
TGTGCCAGCAGCCCCGCAGGGGGCGCGTATGGCTACACCTTC
CASSPAGGAYGYTF
>NA|TRBJ1-3|NA|TRBV4-3
TGCGCCAGCAGCCAGGGGTCGCGGGGGAATGGAAACACCATATATTTT
CASSQGSRGNGNTIYF
>NA|TRBJ2-5|NA|TRBV6-5
TGTGCCAGCAGTTACTCGCCTAGTGGGACCCAGTACTTC
CASSYSPSGTQYF
>few|TRBJ1-2|NA|TRBV27
TGTGCCAGCAGGGGAGGGAGCAGCTTTATCTATGGCTACACCTTC
CASRGGSSFIYGYTF
>NA|TRBJ1-5|TRBD1|TRBV15
TGTGCCACCAGCAGAGTGACAGGGGCATATAGCAATCAGCCCCAGCATTTT
CATSRVTGAYSNQPQHF
>few|TRBJ2-3|TRBD2|TRBV27
TGTGCCAGCAGACTAGCGGGGGGCACAGATACGCAGTATTTT
CASRLAGGTDTQYF
>NA|TRBJ2-7|NA|TRBV5-6
TGTGCCAGCAGCTTGTTCGGGAGGACAGACTTCTACGAGCAGTACTTC
CASSLFGRTDFYEQYF
>NA|TRBJ2-3|TRBD2|TRBV27
TGTGCCAGCAGTTTATCGAGATTTAGGCTAGCGGGGAGCACAGATACGCAGTATTTT
CASSLSRFRLAGSTDTQYF
>few|TRBJ2-5|NA|TRBV7-7
TGTGCTAGCAGCTTAGGGTCCCCGGGGAGAGGGGAGACCCAGTACTTC
CASSLGSPGRGETQYF
>NA|TRBJ1-6|TRBD1|TRBV4-3
TGCGCCAGCAGCCAAGATCCAGGGGGTTCGGCACCCCTCCACTTT
CASSQDPGGSAPLHF
>NA|TRBJ2-7|TRBD2|TRBV7-9
TGTGCCAGCAGCGACGGGACTAGCGGGGTAAGCGGCGAGCAGTGCTTC
CASSDGTSGVSGEQCF
>NA|TRBJ1-1|NA|TRBV7-9
TGTGCCAGCAGCCTCCAGGGCGGCACTGAAGCTTTCTTT
CASSLQGGTEAFF